The 28 T cell receptor beta chains given below trace back to one sample, sequenced in a study of blood T cell repertoires in COVID-19 (dated by TCRdb to 2018 to 2020). The receptor library was made with the immunoSEQ multiplex PCR assay. As stored in TCRdb, this immuneACCESS dataset retains in-frame rearrangements with V and J assigned. A fraction of the clones does not appear; measured against another copy, unresolved V genes explain less than half of the discrepancy, and the remainder lacks a known reason. The table for this sample lists under 150,000 clones; roughly 88% of them were counted only once. 8% of the sample is held by the ten biggest clonotypes. Sequenced material: peripheral blood. The source of these receptors is a woman aged 55-70 years with COVID-19, enrolled during active disease.

The V gene is TRBV5-4, the J gene TRBJ2-3; TRBD2 is a possible D gene (6 bases). Germline V gene lookup returns CDR1 SGHNT and CDR2 YYREEE (reference sequence). This CDR3 comprises 14 residues. V lost 3 bases and J lost 0, with 8 bases in between. CDR3 nucleotides: TGTGCCAGCAGCTCGGGACTCAGCACAGATACGCAGTATTTT. As protein: CASSSGLSTDTQYF.

This clone was observed once. The chain carries TRBV6-5 and TRBJ2-7, with D tentatively TRBD2 (5 bases). Per germline, CDR1 MNHEY and CDR2 SVGAGI. CDR3 length equals 15 residues. V lost 6 bases, J lost 3 bases, and 18 bases lay in between. Here the CDR3 DNA reads TGTGCCAGCAGAACGGGGTTTTCACCCGGCTACGAGCAGTACTTC. Protein sequence: CASRTGFSPGYEQYF.

To note about this clone: Within the sample, other DNA sequences also encode this same CDR3. The V call is TRBV3-1 (or the pseudogene TRBV3-2), the J call TRBJ2-7, with D uncertain. Germline CDR1 and CDR2: LGHDT and YNNKEL (reference sequence). The CDR3 covers 12 residues. V lost 4 bases, J lost 1 base, and 5 bases lay in between. CDR3 sequence: CASSPSSYEQYF. CDR3 DNA sequence: TGTGCCAGCAGCCCCTCTTCCTACGAGCAGTACTTC.

On this clone: At the DNA level, this CDR3 is encoded by other sequences in the same sample as well. The V and J genes are TRBV19 and TRBJ1-2, with TRBD1 as a possible D gene (6 bases). Trimming removed 3 bases at V and 1 base at J, with 6 bases between. From germline, CDR1 is LNHDA and CDR2 SQIVND (reference sequence). The CDR3 contains 13 residues. The CDR3 here is CASSIRGNYGYTF. The CDR3 DNA reads as TGTGCCAGTAGTATCAGGGGTAACTATGGCTACACCTTC.

V is TRBV5-6 and J is TRBJ2-2, with D perhaps TRBD1 (5 bases). The CDR3 is 13 amino acids. The germline CDR1 and CDR2 sequences are SGHDT and YYEEEE. V shed 4 bases and J shed 7 bases, with 11 bases lying between them. The CDR3 loop reads CASSLGHVGELFF. Written as DNA, the CDR3 is TGTGCCAGCAGCCTCGGACATGTCGGGGAGCTGTTTTTT. Based on the CDR3 plus reference TRBV5-6 and TRBJ2-2, the full variable domain is DAGVTQSPTHLIKTRGQQVTLRCSPKSGHDTVSWYQQALGQGPQFIFQYYEEEERQRGNFPDRFSGHQFPNYSSELNVNALLLGDSALYLCASSLGHVGELFFGEGSRLTVL.

The J gene is TRBJ2-6, the V gene TRBV7-9; no firm D call. The V gene's germline CDR1 is SEHNR and CDR2 FQNEAQ (reference sequence). Deletions cut 0 bases from V and 0 bases from J, with 9 bases between. The CDR3 is 17 amino acids. The DNA of the CDR3 is TGTGCCAGCAGCTTAGCACAGAGTAGCTCTGGGGCCAACGTCCTGACTTTC. Encoded protein: CASSLAQSSSGANVLTF.

This clone was counted once. The chain couples TRBV5-1 to TRBJ1-3; D unclear. Germline V gene sequence: CDR1 SGHRS, CDR2 YFSETQ. Trimming left V 5 bases short and J 0 bases short, with 12 bases between. The length of the CDR3 is 15 residues. CDR3 in DNA: TGCGCCAGCAGTCCCACAGTCAACTCTGGAAACACCATATATTTT. It is translated as CASSPTVNSGNTIYF. The entire variable domain, with the rest obtained from reference TRBV5-1 and TRBJ1-3, is as follows: KAGVTQTPRYLIKTRGQQVTLSCSPISGHRSVSWYQQTPGQGLQFLFEYFSETQRNKGNFPGRFSGRQFSNSRSEMNVSTLELGDSALYLCASSPTVNSGNTIYFGEGSWLTVV.

The rearrangement uses TRBV2 and TRBJ1-4, with 8 bases lining up with TRBD1. Germline V lookup: CDR1 SNHLY, CDR2 FYNNEI. This CDR3 is 15 amino acids long. The trim removed 4 bases at V and 3 bases at J, leaving 4 bases unmatched. CDR3 in amino acids: CASSARTGSNEKLFF. The CDR3 DNA follows: TGTGCCAGCAGTGCTAGGACAGGGTCTAATGAAAAACTGTTTTTT.

The chain employs TRBV2 and TRBJ1-2; TRBD1 aligns across 7 bases. The J segment lost 2 bases and the V segment lost 3 bases, leaving 15 bases of the junction unmatched. CDR3 length: 18 residues. Germline V gene data show CDR1 as SNHLY and CDR2 as FYNNEI. As DNA, the CDR3 is TGTGCCAGCAGTGATCAGACAGGGAATAGTCGCGTCAACTATGGCTACACCTTC. Encoded protein: CASSDQTGNSRVNYGYTF.

The genes are TRBV19 and TRBJ1-2; no reliable D call. Germline V gene data show CDR1 as LNHDA and CDR2 as SQIVND (reference sequence). Trimming took 1 base from V and 4 from J, leaving 7 bases between them. There are 13 residues in the CDR3. The CDR3 DNA is TGTGCCAGTAGTATAGCCCTCTCCTATGGCTACACCTTC. It specifies CASSIALSYGYTF.

The gene calls are TRBV3-1 (or the pseudogene TRBV3-2) and TRBJ2-5, with D perhaps TRBD2 (7 bases). The CDR3 totals 15 residues. Trimming removed 1 base at V and 5 bases at J, with 14 bases between. Germline loops: CDR1 LGHDT, CDR2 YNNKEL (reference sequence). The CDR3 loop reads CASSQVAGEGETQYF. The CDR3 DNA reads TGTGCCAGCAGCCAAGTGGCAGGGGAGGGGGAGACCCAGTACTTC.

The rearrangement uses TRBV4-3 and TRBJ1-4; D is perhaps TRBD1 (5 bases). The germline V and J ends were trimmed by 4 bases and 3 bases, with 15 bases remaining between them. This CDR3 comprises 16 residues. Germline V gives CDR1 LGHNA, CDR2 YSLEER. CDR3 nucleotides: TGCGCCAGCAGCCCGTCGGTCGGGGGGGCTAATGAAAAACTGTTTTTT. It translates to CASSPSVGGANEKLFF.

This clone was detected once. The J gene is TRBJ1-2, the V gene TRBV7-8; 9 bases align to TRBD1. CDR3 length: 15 residues. The V gene's germline CDR1 is SGHVS and CDR2 FQNEAQ. The ends lost 5 bases at V and 1 base at J; junction bases unmatched: 5. CDR3 sequence reads: CASSPGTGYNYGYTF. The CDR3 DNA follows: TGTGCCAGCAGCCCCGGGACAGGGTATAACTATGGCTACACCTTC.

The chain couples TRBV4-2 to TRBJ2-2, with a possible D match to TRBD2 (6 bases). There are 15 residues in the CDR3. Germline lookup yields CDR1 LGHNA and CDR2 YNFKEQ. Trimming left V 6 bases short and J 0 bases short, with 11 bases between. CDR3 protein: CASRTRGSNTGELFF. The CDR3, as DNA: TGTGCCAGCAGGACCCGGGGGTCGAACACCGGGGAGCTGTTTTTT.

DNA for the CDR3: TGTGCCAGCAGTCAGGGACTTCATAGCTCCTACAATGAGCAGTTCTTC. This translates into CASSQGLHSSYNEQFF. V and J are TRBV6-6 and TRBJ2-1; D may be TRBD2 (6 bases). Germline lookup yields CDR1 MNHNY and CDR2 SVGAGI (reference sequence). This CDR3 has 16 residues. V dropped 5 bases and J dropped 0 bases, with 14 bases sitting between them.

The genes are TRBV9 and TRBJ1-2; 8 nucleotides align to TRBD1. Germline assignment: CDR1 SGDLS and CDR2 YYNGEE. Losses at the gene ends were 1 base for V and 9 bases for J; bases not matched to a gene: 23. The CDR3 length is 19 residues. DNA for the CDR3: TGTGCCAGCAGCGTACTAGGACAGGGAAGTGGCAGCTTCGGGAATCGCTACACCTTC. Protein product: CASSVLGQGSGSFGNRYTF.

This chain connects TRBV5-1 to TRBJ1-5, with 9 nucleotides matching TRBD1. Per the germline V gene, CDR1 is SGHRS and CDR2 is YFSETQ. V lost 5 bases, J lost 5 bases, and 5 bases stayed unmatched. The CDR3 runs to 14 residues. The DNA for the CDR3 is TGCGCCAGCAGGGGACAGGGCAATGATCAGCCCCAGCATTTT. This sequence encodes CASRGQGNDQPQHF.

This chain uses TRBV14 with TRBJ2-3; the match to TRBD1 covers 7 bases. The CDR3 loop spans 14 amino acids. The junction had 8 bases not matched to a gene; V was cut back by 6 bases and J by 5 bases. CDR1 is SGHDN, CDR2 FVKESK, per germline. The CDR3 nucleotides read TGTGCCAGCAGTCTCGGACAGGCAGTAGATACGCAGTATTTT. This codes for CASSLGQAVDTQYF.

J is TRBJ2-3 and V is TRBV30; TRBD2 matches at 9 bases. The V gene's germline CDR1 is GTSNPN and CDR2 SVGIG (reference sequence). The CDR3 runs to 15 residues. V shed 1 base, J shed 4 bases, and the junction held 6 bases outside the gene matches. Here the CDR3 reads CAWSAIAGVADTQYF. In DNA, the CDR3 is TGTGCCTGGAGTGCAATAGCGGGGGTCGCAGATACGCAGTATTTT.

This clone has just a few counts. This chain connects TRBV7-2 to TRBJ1-2; 8 bases fit TRBD1. CDR1 SGHTA and CDR2 FQGNSA come from the germline V gene. The V gene end was trimmed by 0 bases and the J gene end by 7 bases; junction bases not matched to a gene: 7. This CDR3 is 15 amino acids long. Here the CDR3 reads CASSLAAQGARGYTF. As DNA, the CDR3 is TGTGCCAGCAGCTTAGCGGCCCAGGGGGCGCGTGGCTACACCTTC.

This clone was observed a few times. This rearrangement joins TRBV11-1 to TRBJ1-2; D is undetermined. V lost 8 bases and J lost 6, with 16 bases in between. CDR1 is SGHAT and CDR2 is FQDESV in the germline V gene (reference sequence). This CDR3 region has 13 residues. CDR3 sequence: CASGGPLWDGYTF. CDR3 nucleotide sequence: TGTGCCAGCGGAGGCCCATTGTGGGATGGCTACACCTTC.

The rearrangement links TRBV5-5 to TRBJ1-1, with D possibly TRBD1 on 5 matching bases. Germline lookup yields CDR1 SGHKS and CDR2 YYEKEE (reference sequence). Between the trimmed V and J ends, which lost 3 bases and 3 bases, there was a span of 9 bases. This CDR3 is 13 amino acids long. This CDR3 reads CASSSQDDTEAFF. In nucleotides, the CDR3 is TGTGCCAGCAGCTCACAGGACGACACTGAAGCTTTCTTT.

V is TRBV27 and J is TRBJ2-7; weak D call: TRBD1 (6 bases). The germline V gene encodes CDR1 MNHEY and CDR2 SMNVEV (reference sequence). Trimming pared 3 bases from V and 2 bases from J, leaving 14 bases between. This CDR3 has 15 amino acids. DNA of the CDR3: TGTGCCAGCAGTTTCTCTGAGGGGGAAACCTACGAGCAGTACTTC. It is translated as CASSFSEGETYEQYF.

This sequence joins TRBV7-9 and TRBJ2-3; 7 nucleotides align to TRBD2. Germline trimming cut 5 bases from V and 0 bases from J; bases unmatched to any gene: 17. This CDR3 is built from 19 residues. From germline, CDR1 is SEHNR and CDR2 FQNEAQ (reference sequence). The CDR3 reads CASSPPFGGGALSTDTQYF. The CDR3 DNA reads TGTGCCAGCAGCCCCCCGTTTGGCGGGGGAGCTCTGAGCACAGATACGCAGTATTTT. Full variable domain (remainder filled in from reference TRBV7-9 and TRBJ2-3): DTGVSQNPRHKITKRGQNVTFRCDPISEHNRLYWYRQTLGQGPEFLTYFQNEAQLEKSRLLSDRFSAERPKGSFSTLEIQRTEQGDSAMYLCASSPPFGGGALSTDTQYFGPGTRLTVL.

The V call is TRBV10-1, the J call TRBJ1-2; the D is unclear. V gave up 4 bases and J gave up 3 bases, with 9 bases separating them. CDR3 length equals 13 residues. Germline-derived CDR1 and CDR2 are WNHNN and SYGVQD (reference sequence). The CDR3 protein is CASSVRRDYGYTF. The CDR3 region has the DNA TGCGCCAGCAGTGTGAGACGGGACTATGGCTACACCTTC.

The V call is TRBV4-1, the J call TRBJ2-7, with TRBD2 matching over 7 bases. Germline assignment: CDR1 MGHRA and CDR2 YSYEKL. CDR3 length equals 16 residues. V trimming: 0 bases; J trimming: 2 bases; junction bases outside the gene matches: 7. The CDR3 region has the DNA TGCGCCAGCAGCCAAGATCCCGGGGGACTAACCTACGAGCAGTACTTC. Encoded protein: CASSQDPGGLTYEQYF.

This clone was detected once. The sample has other DNA sequences that encode this CDR3 too. V is TRBV5-1 and J is TRBJ1-1, with a tentative D call TRBD1 (5 bases). With 2 bases removed from V and 1 base from J, the gap between germline ends came to 6 bases. Per germline, CDR1 SGHRS and CDR2 YFSETQ. The CDR3 is 13 amino acids. CDR3 amino acids: CASSLRGNTEAFF. DNA of the CDR3: TGCGCCAGCAGCTTAAGGGGGAACACTGAAGCTTTCTTT.

The CDR3 here is CASSFTLGSPYEQYF. DNA of the CDR3: TGCGCCAGCAGCTTCACCTTGGGCTCTCCCTACGAGCAGTACTTC. The gene calls are TRBV5-1 and TRBJ2-7; D is undetermined. V lost 2 bases to trimming and J lost 2 bases, with 14 bases between them. CDR3 length: 15 residues. The V gene's germline CDR1 is SGHRS and CDR2 YFSETQ.